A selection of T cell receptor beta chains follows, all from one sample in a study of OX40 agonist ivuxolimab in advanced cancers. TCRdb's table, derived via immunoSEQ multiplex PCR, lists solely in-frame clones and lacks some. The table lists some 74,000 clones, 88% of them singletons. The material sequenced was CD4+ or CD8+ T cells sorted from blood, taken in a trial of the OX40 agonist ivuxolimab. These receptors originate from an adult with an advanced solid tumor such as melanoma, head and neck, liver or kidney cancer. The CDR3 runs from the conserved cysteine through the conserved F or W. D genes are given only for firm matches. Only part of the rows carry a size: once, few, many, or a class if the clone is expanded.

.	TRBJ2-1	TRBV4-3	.	CASSQDWSTINEQFF	TGCGCCAGCAGCCAAGATTGGTCTACTATCAATGAGCAGTTCTTC
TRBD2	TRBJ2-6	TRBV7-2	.	CASRAGGSGANVLTF	TGTGCCAGCCGAGCGGGGGGCTCTGGGGCCAACGTCCTGACTTTC
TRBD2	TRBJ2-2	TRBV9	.	CASSPRGGPNTGELFF	TGTGCCAGCAGCCCCCGCGGGGGGCCAAACACCGGGGAGCTGTTTTTT
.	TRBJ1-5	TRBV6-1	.	CASSEAQPGSQPQHF	TGTGCCAGCAGTGAGGCCCAGCCAGGGTCGCAGCCCCAGCATTTT
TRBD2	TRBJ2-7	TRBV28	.	CASSLGGVAVTYEQYF	TGTGCCAGCAGCCTCGGGGGGGTAGCGGTAACCTACGAGCAGTACTTC
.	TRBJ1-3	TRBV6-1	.	CASSDTGTGNTIYF	TGTGCCAGCAGTGATACAGGGACGGGAAACACCATATATTTT
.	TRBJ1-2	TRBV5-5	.	CASSLDKSLGGYTF	TGTGCCAGCAGCTTGGATAAGTCCTTGGGTGGCTACACCTTC
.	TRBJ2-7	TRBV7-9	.	CASSLGGPPTYEQYF	TGTGCCAGCAGCTTGGGCGGCCCTCCAACCTACGAGCAGTACTTC
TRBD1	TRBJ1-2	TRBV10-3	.	CAISDGTGGYSGGYTF	TGTGCCATCAGTGACGGGACAGGGGGTTATAGTGGAGGCTACACCTTC
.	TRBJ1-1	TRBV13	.	CASSLPGMGAEAFF	TGTGCCAGCAGCTTGCCGGGAATGGGGGCTGAAGCTTTCTTT
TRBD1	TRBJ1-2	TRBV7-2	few	CASSPSGGLRGYTF	TGTGCCAGCAGTCCCTCAGGGGGACTACGAGGCTACACCTTC
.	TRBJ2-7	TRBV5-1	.	CASSLGQGHEQYF	TGCGCCAGCAGCTTAGGCCAGGGCCACGAGCAGTACTTC
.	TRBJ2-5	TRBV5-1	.	CASSSGLSWVKETQYF	TGCGCCAGCAGCTCCGGACTGAGCTGGGTTAAAGAGACCCAGTACTTC
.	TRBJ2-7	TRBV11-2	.	CASSFARVYEQYF	TGTGCCAGCAGCTTTGCTAGGGTGTACGAGCAGTACTTC
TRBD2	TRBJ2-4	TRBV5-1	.	CASSSTSGGPNIQYF	TGCGCCAGCAGCTCGACTAGCGGGGGACCAAACATTCAGTACTTC
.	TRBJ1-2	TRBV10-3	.	CAISEVDSANYGYTF	TGTGCCATCAGTGAGGTGGACAGCGCTAACTATGGCTACACCTTC
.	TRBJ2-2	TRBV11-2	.	CASSLGGSNTGELFF	TGTGCCAGCAGCTTAGGCGGTTCGAACACCGGGGAGCTGTTTTTT
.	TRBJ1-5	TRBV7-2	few	CASSPTAGPQPQHF	TGTGCCAGCAGCCCAACTGCAGGGCCCCAGCCCCAGCATTTT
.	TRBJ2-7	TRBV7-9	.	CASSPGGNGEQYF	TGTGCCAGCAGCCCCGGGGGAAACGGCGAGCAGTACTTC
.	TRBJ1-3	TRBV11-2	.	CASSVDRSSGNTIYF	TGTGCCAGCAGCGTCGACAGGTCCTCTGGAAACACCATATATTTT
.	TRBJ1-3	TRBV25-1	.	CASSESGFGNTIYF	TGTGCCAGCAGTGAATCAGGGTTCGGAAACACCATATATTTT
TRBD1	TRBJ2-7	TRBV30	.	CAWALTGEQYF	TGTGCCTGGGCTCTGACAGGGGAGCAGTACTTC
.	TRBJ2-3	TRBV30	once	CAWSVAGTDTQYF	TGTGCCTGGAGTGTAGCAGGCACAGATACGCAGTATTTT
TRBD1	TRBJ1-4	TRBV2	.	CASSDLGQGGEKLFF	TGTGCCAGCAGTGACCTCGGGCAGGGGGGTGAAAAACTGTTTTTT
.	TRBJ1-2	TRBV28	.	CATVGTIYGYTF	TGTGCCACGGTGGGCACCATCTATGGCTACACCTTC
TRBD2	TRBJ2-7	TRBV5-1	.	CASSLVLAGGTGYEQYF	TGCGCCAGCAGCTTGGTGCTAGCGGGAGGTACAGGCTACGAGCAGTACTTC
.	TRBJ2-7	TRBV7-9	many	CASKAVSVLGYEQYF	TGTGCCAGCAAAGCAGTATCCGTTCTCGGCTACGAGCAGTACTTC
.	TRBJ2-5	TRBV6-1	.	CASSGEGGETQYF	TGTGCCAGCAGTGGAGAGGGAGGTGAGACCCAGTACTTC
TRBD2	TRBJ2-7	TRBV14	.	CASSHRAGLAGVEQYF	TGTGCCAGCAGCCACAGGGCGGGACTAGCGGGAGTCGAGCAGTACTTC
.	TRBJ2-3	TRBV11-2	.	CASSLGQTQYF	TGTGCCAGCAGCTTGGGTCAGACGCAGTATTTT
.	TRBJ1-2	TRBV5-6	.	CASSLLQFGYGYTF	TGTGCCAGCAGCTTGCTACAGTTTGGCTATGGCTACACCTTC
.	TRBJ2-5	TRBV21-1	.	CASSSKVPGNQETQYF	TGTGCCAGCAGCTCAAAGGTGCCGGGGAACCAAGAGACCCAGTACTTC
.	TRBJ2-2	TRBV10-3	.	CAISESTGALNTGELFF	TGTGCCATCAGTGAGTCGACGGGGGCTCTTAACACCGGGGAGCTGTTTTTT
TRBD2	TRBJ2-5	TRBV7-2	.	CASSPQWGGQETQYF	TGTGCCAGCAGCCCTCAGTGGGGGGGACAAGAGACCCAGTACTTC
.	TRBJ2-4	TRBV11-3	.	CASSSDATGSNIQYF	TGTGCCAGCAGCTCAGATGCCACAGGGTCAAACATTCAGTACTTC
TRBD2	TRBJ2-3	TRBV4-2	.	CASRGPSGNTDTQYF	TGTGCCAGCAGGGGGCCTAGCGGGAACACAGATACGCAGTATTTT
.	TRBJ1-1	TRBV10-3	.	CAISESASGETANTEAFF	TGTGCCATCAGTGAGTCTGCTAGCGGGGAGACGGCGAACACTGAAGCTTTCTTT
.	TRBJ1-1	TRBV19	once	CAGSMKRVNTEAFF	TGTGCCGGGTCAATGAAGAGGGTAAACACTGAAGCTTTCTTT
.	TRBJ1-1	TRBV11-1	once	CASSLGVRERPGIF	TGTGCCAGCAGCTTAGGGGTCAGGGAGCGGCCCGGAATCTTT